The clone carrying this T cell receptor (beta chain) was counted a single time. The target antigen is unknown. Germline V gene data show CDR1 as SGHNT and CDR2 as YENEEA. V was pared by 1 base and J by 1 base, with 9 bases between. CDR3 length: 15 amino acids. This specimen belongs to a study of OX40 agonist ivuxolimab in advanced cancers. Looking at the study overall: The patients received ivuxolimab by intravenous route every 2 weeks at 0.01 to 10 mg/kg. People in dose escalation had one of these cancers: hepatocellular carcinoma, melanoma, renal cell or head and neck cancer.

Study-level points and caveats: Relatively little clonal expansion, among the lowest observed, appeared in partial responders at 0.1-3.0 mg/kg. Low normalized clonal expansion also occurred in some nonresponding patients.

Only in-frame clones appear in the TCRdb table, and some are missing; sequencing was by immunoSEQ multiplex PCR. The profile covers about 77,000 clones, with around four fifths appearing a single time and 0.76% taken by the ten largest. The chain joins TRBV11-3 to TRBJ2-3; D remains ambiguous. The sequenced sample was CD4+ or CD8+ T cells sorted from blood, obtained in a trial of the OX40 agonist ivuxolimab. This receptor was identified in an adult with an advanced solid tumor such as melanoma, head and neck, liver or kidney cancer. The CDR3 loop reads CASSLGGLGTDTQYF. The CDR3 DNA is TGTGCCAGCAGCTTAGGTGGCCTCGGCACAGATACGCAGTATTTT. Complete variable domain (other parts from reference TRBV11-3 and TRBJ2-3): EAGVVQSPRYKIIEKKQPVAFWCNPISGHNTLYWYLQNLGQGPELLIRYENEEAVDDSQLPKDRFSAERLKGVDSTLKIQPAELGDSAVYLCASSLGGLGTDTQYFGPGTRLTVL.